The clone carrying this T cell receptor beta chain was picked up many times. TCRdb independently ran MiXCR on the 5' RACE reads; one entry per CDR3 protein. Among roughly 110,000 distinct CDR3 sequences, 9.5% to 15% were seen once, and the ten largest hold approximately 30%. V was pared by 4 bases and J by 8 bases, with 6 bases between. The CDR3 runs to 11 residues. Germline V gene lookup returns CDR1 SGHRS and CDR2 YFSETQ. The record originates from a study of T-cell memory formation after mild COVID-19. The chain employs TRBV5-1 and TRBJ2-2; D unresolved. This TCR was sampled from an adult woman who had mild COVID-19 (a few samples of this study predate the infection). Cell type and time point are not known. The sequenced material came from PBMCs or a T cell subset sorted from them (not recorded which). This chain's CDR3 is CASSPFGELFF. As DNA, the CDR3 is TGCGCCAGCAGCCCTTTTGGGGAGCTGTTTTTT.